Below are 5 T cell receptor beta chains sequenced from a single sample in a study of blood T cell repertoires in COVID-19. Measured with immunoSEQ multiplex PCR; TCRdb has only the in-frame clones, and not every one. The data contain about 230,000 clones, around 80% of them singletons. Source material: peripheral blood. These receptor sequences come from a man aged 35-49 years with acute or convalescent COVID-19.

This clone was recorded many times. This chain uses TRBV9 with TRBJ1-2; D call uncertain. Germline V gene lookup returns CDR1 SGDLS and CDR2 YYNGEE. The CDR3 runs 14 residues. With 3 bases removed from V and 4 bases from J, the gap between germline ends came to 13 bases. In DNA, the CDR3 is TGTGCCAGCAGCGCATCAGATGAGGGCTATGGCTACACCTTC. Translation: CASSASDEGYGYTF.

The chain recombines TRBV7-2 with TRBJ1-1; D call uncertain. The V gene's germline CDR1 is SGHTA and CDR2 FQGNSA. The V end was cut by 5 bases, the J end by 5 bases, with 12 bases between. The CDR3 totals 13 residues. The CDR3: CASSAFRRTEAFF. CDR3 DNA sequence: TGTGCCAGCAGCGCATTCCGGAGGACTGAAGCTTTCTTT.

The chain recombines TRBV19 with TRBJ1-1; TRBD1 matches 10 bases. Per the germline V gene, CDR1 is LNHDA and CDR2 is SQIVND (reference sequence). There are 15 residues in the CDR3. The ends lost 3 bases at V and 7 bases at J; junction bases unmatched: 8. CDR3 protein: CASSISGQGTFEAFF. The CDR3 DNA reads TGTGCCAGTAGTATCTCGGGACAGGGGACCTTTGAAGCTTTCTTT.

In DNA, the CDR3 is TGTGCCAGCAGCTTAGATACCAGGGACTCGACTGAAGCTTTCTTT. Its translation is CASSLDTRDSTEAFF. This chain links TRBV11-3 with TRBJ1-1, with D possibly TRBD1 on 5 matching bases. The CDR3 has 15 amino acids. The germline gives CDR1 SGHNT, CDR2 YENEEA. V was pared by 0 bases and J by 5 bases, with 13 bases between.

The rearrangement uses TRBV2 and TRBJ1-1; the D gene is possibly TRBD1 (5 bases). The CDR3 has 13 residues. The ends were cut back, 6 bases at V and 10 bases at J, with 18 bases in the middle. Germline V lookup: CDR1 SNHLY, CDR2 FYNNEI. CDR3 bases: TGTGCCAGCAGCCCGGGGAGGGGAAACGGAGCTTTCTTT. Amino acids: CASSPGRGNGAFF.